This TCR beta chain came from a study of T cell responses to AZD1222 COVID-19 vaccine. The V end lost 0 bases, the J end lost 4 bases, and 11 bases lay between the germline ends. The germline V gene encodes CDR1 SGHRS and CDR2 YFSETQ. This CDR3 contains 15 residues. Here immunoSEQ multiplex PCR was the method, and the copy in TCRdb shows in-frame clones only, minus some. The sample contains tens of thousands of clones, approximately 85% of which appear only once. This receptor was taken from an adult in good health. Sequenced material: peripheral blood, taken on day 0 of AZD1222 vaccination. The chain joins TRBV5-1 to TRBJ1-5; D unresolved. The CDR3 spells CASSLGFQPNQPQHF. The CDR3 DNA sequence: TGCGCCAGCAGCTTGGGGTTTCAGCCGAATCAGCCCCAGCATTTT.